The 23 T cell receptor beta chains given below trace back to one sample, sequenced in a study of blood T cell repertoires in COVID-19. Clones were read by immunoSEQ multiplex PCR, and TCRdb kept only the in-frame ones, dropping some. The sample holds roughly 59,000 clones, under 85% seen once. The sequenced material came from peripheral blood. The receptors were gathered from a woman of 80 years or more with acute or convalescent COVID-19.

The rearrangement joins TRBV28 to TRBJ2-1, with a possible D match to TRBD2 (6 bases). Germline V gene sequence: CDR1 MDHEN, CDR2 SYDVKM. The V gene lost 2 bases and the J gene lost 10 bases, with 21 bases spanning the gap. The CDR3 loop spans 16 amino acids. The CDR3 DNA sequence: TGTGCCAGCAGTTTACCCCCCGGGAGTTCCTCCAGGGAGCAGTTCTTC. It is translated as CASSLPPGSSSREQFF.

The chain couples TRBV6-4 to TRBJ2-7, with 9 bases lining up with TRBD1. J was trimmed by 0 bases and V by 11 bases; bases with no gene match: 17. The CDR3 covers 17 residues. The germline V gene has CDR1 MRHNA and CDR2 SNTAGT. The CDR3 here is CAGRDREGSKISYEQYF. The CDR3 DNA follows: TGTGCCGGAAGGGACAGGGAAGGGTCGAAAATCTCCTACGAGCAGTACTTC.

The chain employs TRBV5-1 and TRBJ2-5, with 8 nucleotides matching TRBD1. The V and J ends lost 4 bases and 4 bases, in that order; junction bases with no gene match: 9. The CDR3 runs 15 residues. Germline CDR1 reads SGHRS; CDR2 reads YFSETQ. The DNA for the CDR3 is TGCGCCAGCAGCACGCAAACGGACAGGGCAGAGACCCAGTACTTC. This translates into CASSTQTDRAETQYF. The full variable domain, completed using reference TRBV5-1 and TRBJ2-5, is KAGVTQTPRYLIKTRGQQVTLSCSPISGHRSVSWYQQTPGQGLQFLFEYFSETQRNKGNFPGRFSGRQFSNSRSEMNVSTLELGDSALYLCASSTQTDRAETQYFGPGTRLLVL.

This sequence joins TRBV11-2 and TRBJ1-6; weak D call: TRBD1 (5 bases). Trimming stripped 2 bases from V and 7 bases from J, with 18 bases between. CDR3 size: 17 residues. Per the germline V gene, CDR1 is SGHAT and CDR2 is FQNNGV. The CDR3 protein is CASSLRGTLGVNSPLHF. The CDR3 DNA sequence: TGTGCCAGCAGCTTACGAGGCACATTAGGGGTAAATTCACCCCTCCACTTT.

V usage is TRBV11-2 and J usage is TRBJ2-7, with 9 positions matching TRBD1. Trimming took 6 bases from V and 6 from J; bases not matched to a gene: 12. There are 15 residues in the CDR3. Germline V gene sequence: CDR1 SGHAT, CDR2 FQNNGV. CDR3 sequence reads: CASSYAQGAHVEQYF. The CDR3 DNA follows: TGTGCCAGCAGTTATGCACAGGGGGCGCACGTCGAGCAGTACTTC.

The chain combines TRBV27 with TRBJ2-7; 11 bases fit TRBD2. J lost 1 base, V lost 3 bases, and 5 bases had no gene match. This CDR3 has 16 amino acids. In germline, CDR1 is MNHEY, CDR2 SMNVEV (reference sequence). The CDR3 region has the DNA TGTGCCAGCAGTTTCGGTACTAGCGGGGGATCCTACGAGCAGTACTTC. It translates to CASSFGTSGGSYEQYF.

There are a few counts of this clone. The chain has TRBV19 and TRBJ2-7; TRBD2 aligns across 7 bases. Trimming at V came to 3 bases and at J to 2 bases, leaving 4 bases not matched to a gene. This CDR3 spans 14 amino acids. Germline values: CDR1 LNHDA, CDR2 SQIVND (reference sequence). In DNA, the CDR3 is TGTGCCAGTAGTATTACAAGCGGGGCCTACGAGCAGTACTTC. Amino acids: CASSITSGAYEQYF.

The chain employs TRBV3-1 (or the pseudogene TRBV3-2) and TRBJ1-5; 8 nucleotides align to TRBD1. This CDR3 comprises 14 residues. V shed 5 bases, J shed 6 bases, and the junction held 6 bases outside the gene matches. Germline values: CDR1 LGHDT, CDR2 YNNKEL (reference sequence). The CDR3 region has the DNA TGTGCCAGCAGCAGACAGGGGAAATTTCAGCCCCAGCATTTT. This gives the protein CASSRQGKFQPQHF.

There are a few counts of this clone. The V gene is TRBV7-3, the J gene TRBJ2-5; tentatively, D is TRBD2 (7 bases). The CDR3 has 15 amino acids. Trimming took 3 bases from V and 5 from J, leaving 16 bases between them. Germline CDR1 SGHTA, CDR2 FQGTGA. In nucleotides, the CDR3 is TGTGCCAGCAGCTTCCGAGGGGGGGCCGGGGAGACCCAGTACTTC. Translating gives CASSFRGGAGETQYF. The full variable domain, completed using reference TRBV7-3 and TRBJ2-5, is GAGVSQTPSNKVTEKGKYVELRCDPISGHTALYWYRQSLGQGPEFLIYFQGTGAADDSGLPNDRFFAVRPEGSVSTLKIQRTERGDSAVYLCASSFRGGAGETQYFGPGTRLLVL.

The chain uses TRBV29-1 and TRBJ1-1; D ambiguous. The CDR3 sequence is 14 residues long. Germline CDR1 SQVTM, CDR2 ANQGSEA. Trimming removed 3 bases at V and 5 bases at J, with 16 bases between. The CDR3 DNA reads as TGCAGCGTTGACTCTACCGCCGGGAGGACTGAAGCTTTCTTT. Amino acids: CSVDSTAGRTEAFF. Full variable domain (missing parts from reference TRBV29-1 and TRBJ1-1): SAVISQKPSRDICQRGTSLTIQCQVDSQVTMMFWYRQQPGQSLTLIATANQGSEATYESGFVIDKFPISRPNLTFSTLTVSNMSPEDSSIYLCSVDSTAGRTEAFFGQGTRLTVV.

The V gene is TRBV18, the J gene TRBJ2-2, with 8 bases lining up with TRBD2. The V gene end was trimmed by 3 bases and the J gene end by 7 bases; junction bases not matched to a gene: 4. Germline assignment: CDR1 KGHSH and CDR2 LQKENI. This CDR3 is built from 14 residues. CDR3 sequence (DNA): TGTGCCAGCTCACCGCGGCGGGAGGTCGGGGAGCTGTTTTTT. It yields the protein CASSPRREVGELFF.

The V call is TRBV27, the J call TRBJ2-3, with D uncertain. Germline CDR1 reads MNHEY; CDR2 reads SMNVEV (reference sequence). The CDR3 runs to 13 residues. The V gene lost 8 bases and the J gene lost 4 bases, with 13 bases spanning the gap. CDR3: CASRSPPADTQYF. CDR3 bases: TGTGCCAGCCGCTCCCCCCCGGCAGATACGCAGTATTTT.

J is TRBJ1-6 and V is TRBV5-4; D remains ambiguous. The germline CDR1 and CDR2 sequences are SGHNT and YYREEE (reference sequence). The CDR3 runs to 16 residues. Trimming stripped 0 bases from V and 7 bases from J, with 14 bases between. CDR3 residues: CASSLGGPLVNSPLHF. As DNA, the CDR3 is TGTGCCAGCAGCTTGGGAGGGCCGTTGGTCAATTCACCCCTCCACTTT.

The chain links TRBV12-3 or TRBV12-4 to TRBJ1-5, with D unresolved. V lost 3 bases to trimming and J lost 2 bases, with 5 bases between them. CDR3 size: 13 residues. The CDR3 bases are TGTGCCAGCAGTTTGGCAGGCAATCAGCCCCAGCATTTT. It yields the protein CASSLAGNQPQHF.

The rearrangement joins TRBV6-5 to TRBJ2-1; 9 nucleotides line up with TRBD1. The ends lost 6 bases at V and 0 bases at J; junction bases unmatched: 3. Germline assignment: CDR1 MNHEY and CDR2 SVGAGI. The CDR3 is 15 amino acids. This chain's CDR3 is CASRGTGSSYNEQFF. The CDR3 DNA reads TGTGCCAGCAGGGGGACAGGGAGCTCCTACAATGAGCAGTTCTTC.

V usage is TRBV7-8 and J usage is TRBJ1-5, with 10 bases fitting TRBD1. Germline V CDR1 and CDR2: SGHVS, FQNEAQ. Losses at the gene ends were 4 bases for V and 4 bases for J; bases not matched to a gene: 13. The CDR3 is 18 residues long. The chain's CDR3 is CASSYNTPGQGTNQPQHF. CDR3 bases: TGTGCCAGCAGCTATAACACGCCGGGACAGGGGACTAATCAGCCCCAGCATTTT.

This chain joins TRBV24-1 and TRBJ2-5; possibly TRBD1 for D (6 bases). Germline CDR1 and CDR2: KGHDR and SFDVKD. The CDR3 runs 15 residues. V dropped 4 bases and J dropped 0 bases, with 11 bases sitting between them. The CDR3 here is CATSDSGHYQETQYF. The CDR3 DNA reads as TGTGCCACCAGTGACTCGGGACACTACCAAGAGACCCAGTACTTC.

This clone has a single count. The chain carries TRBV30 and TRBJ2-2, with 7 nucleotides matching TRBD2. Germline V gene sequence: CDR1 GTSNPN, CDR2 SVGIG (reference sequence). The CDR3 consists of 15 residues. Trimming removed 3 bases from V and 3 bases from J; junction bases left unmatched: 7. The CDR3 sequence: CAWRAGRRDTGELFF. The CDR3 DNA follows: TGTGCCTGGAGAGCCGGGAGGAGGGACACCGGGGAGCTGTTTTTT.

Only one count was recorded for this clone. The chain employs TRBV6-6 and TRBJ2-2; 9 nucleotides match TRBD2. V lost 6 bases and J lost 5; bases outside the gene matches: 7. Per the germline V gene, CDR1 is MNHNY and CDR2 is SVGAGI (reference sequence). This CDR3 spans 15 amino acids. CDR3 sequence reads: CASSYSGSNTGELFF. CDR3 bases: TGTGCCAGCAGCTATAGCGGGAGTAATACCGGGGAGCTGTTTTTT.

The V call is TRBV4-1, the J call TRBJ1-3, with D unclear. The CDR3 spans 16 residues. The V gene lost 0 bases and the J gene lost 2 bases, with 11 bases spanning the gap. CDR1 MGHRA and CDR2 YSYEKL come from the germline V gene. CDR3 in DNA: TGCGCCAGCAGCCAAGAAGGTGGGAGGACTGGAAACACCATATATTTT. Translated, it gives CASSQEGGRTGNTIYF.

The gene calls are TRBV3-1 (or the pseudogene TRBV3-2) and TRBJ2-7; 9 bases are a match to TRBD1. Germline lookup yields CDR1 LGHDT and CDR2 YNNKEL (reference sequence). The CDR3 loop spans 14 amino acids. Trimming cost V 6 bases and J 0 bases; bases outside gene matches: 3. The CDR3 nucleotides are TGTGCCAGCAGACCGACAGGGGGCTCCTACGAGCAGTACTTC. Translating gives CASRPTGGSYEQYF.

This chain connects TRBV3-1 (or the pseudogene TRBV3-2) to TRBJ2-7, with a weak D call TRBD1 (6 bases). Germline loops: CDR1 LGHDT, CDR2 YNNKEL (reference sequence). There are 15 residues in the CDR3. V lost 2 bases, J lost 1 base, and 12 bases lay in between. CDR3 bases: TGTGCCAGCAGCCAATGCTCGGACAGATCCTACGAGCAGTACTTC. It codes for CASSQCSDRSYEQYF.

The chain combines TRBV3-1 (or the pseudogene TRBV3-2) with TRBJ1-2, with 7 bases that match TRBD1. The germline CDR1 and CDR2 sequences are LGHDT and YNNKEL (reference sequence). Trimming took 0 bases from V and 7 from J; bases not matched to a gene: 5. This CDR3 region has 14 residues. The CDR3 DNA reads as TGTGCCAGCAGCCAAGAGGTACAGGGGTTTGGCTACACCTTC. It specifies CASSQEVQGFGYTF.